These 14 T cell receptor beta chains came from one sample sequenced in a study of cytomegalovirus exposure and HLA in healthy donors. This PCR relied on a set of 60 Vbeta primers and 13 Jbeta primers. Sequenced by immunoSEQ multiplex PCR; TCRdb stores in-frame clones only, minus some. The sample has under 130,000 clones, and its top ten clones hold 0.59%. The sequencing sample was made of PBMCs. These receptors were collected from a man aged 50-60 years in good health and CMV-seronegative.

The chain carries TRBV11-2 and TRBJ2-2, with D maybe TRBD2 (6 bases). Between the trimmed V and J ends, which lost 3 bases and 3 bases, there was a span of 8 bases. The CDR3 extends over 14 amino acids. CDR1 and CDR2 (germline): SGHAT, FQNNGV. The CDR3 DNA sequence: TGTGCCAGCAGCTTTTCGGGGGACACCGGGGAGCTGTTTTTT. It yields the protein CASSFSGDTGELFF.

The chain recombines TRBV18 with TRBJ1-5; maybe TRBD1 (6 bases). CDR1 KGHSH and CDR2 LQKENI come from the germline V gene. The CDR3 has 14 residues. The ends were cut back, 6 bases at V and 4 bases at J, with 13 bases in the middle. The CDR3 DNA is TGTGCCAGCTCGTTGACAGGACCTAATCAGCCCCAGCATTTT. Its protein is CASSLTGPNQPQHF.

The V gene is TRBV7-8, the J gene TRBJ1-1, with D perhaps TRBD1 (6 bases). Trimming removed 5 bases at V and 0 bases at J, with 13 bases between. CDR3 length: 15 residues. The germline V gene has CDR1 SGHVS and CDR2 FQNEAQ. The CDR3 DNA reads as TGTGCCAGCAGCGCCCCGGGACACTTGAACACTGAAGCTTTCTTT. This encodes CASSAPGHLNTEAFF. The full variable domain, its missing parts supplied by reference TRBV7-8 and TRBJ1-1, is GAGVSQSPRYKVAKRGQDVALRCDPISGHVSLFWYQQALGQGPEFLTYFQNEAQLDKSGLPSDRFFAERPEGSVSTLKIQRTQQEDSAVYLCASSAPGHLNTEAFFGQGTRLTVV.

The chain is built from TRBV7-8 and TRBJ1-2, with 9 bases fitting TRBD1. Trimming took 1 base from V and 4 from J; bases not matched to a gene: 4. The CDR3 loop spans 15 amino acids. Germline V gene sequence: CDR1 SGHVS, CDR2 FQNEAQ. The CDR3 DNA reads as TGTGCCAGCAGCTTAGGGGGGACAGGGTCCTATGGCTACACCTTC. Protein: CASSLGGTGSYGYTF.

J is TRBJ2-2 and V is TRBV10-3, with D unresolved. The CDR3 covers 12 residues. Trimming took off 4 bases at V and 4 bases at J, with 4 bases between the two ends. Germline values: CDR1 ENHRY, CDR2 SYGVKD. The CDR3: CAISAFTGELFF. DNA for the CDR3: TGTGCCATCAGTGCCTTCACCGGGGAGCTGTTTTTT.

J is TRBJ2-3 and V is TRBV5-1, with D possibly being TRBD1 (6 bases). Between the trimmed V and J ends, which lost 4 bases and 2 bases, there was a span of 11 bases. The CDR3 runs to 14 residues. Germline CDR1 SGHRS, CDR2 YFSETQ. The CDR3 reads CASSLGQNTDTQYF. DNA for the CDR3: TGCGCCAGCAGCCTCGGACAGAACACAGATACGCAGTATTTT. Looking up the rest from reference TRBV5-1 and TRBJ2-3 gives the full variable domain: KAGVTQTPRYLIKTRGQQVTLSCSPISGHRSVSWYQQTPGQGLQFLFEYFSETQRNKGNFPGRFSGRQFSNSRSEMNVSTLELGDSALYLCASSLGQNTDTQYFGPGTRLTVL.

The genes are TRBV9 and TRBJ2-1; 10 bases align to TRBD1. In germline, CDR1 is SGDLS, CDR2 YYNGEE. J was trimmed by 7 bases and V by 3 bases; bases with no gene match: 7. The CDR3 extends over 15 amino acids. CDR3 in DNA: TGTGCCAGCAGCGAACCGACAGGGGGCACGAATGAGCAGTTCTTC. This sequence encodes CASSEPTGGTNEQFF.

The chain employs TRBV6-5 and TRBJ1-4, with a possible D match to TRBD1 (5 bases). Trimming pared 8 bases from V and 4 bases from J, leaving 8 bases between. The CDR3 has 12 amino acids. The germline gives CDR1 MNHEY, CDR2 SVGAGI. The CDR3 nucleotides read TGTGCCAGCGGCACAGGTAATGAAAAACTGTTTTTT. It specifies CASGTGNEKLFF.

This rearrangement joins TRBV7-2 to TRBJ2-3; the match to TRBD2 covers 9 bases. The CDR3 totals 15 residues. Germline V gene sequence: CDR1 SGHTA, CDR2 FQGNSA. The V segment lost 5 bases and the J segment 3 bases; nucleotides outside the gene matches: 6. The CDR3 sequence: CASSPRLAGTDTQYF. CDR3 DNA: TGTGCCAGCAGCCCCCGGCTAGCGGGGACAGATACGCAGTATTTT. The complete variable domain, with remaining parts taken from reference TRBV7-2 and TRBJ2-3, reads GAGVSQSPSNKVTEKGKDVELRCDPISGHTALYWYRQSLGQGLEFLIYFQGNSAPDKSGLPSDRFSAERTGGSVSTLTIQRTQQEDSAVYLCASSPRLAGTDTQYFGPGTRLTVL.

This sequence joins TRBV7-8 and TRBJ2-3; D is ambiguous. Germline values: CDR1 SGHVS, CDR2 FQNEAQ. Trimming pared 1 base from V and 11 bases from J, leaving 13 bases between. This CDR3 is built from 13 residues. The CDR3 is CASSLDLTIWQYF. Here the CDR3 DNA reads TGTGCCAGCAGCTTAGATCTCACTATATGGCAGTATTTT.

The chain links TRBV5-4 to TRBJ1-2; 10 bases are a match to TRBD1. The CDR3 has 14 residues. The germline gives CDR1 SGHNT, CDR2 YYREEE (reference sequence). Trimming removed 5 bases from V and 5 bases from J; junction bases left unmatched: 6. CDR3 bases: TGTGCCAGCAGTTTTGGACAGGGGGAATATGGCTACACCTTC. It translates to CASSFGQGEYGYTF.

This CDR3 reads CASSIEGRNEQFF. The CDR3 nucleotides read TGTGCCAGTAGTATCGAGGGCAGGAATGAGCAGTTCTTC. J is TRBJ2-1 and V is TRBV19; the D gene is possibly TRBD2 (5 bases). In germline, CDR1 is LNHDA, CDR2 SQIVND (reference sequence). This CDR3 is built from 13 residues. The germline V and J ends were trimmed by 3 bases and 7 bases, with 10 bases remaining between them.

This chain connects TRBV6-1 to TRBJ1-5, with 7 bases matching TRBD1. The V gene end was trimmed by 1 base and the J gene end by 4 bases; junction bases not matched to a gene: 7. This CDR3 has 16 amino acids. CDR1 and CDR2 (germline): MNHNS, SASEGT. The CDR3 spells CASSEGPGQLNQPQHF. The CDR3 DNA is TGTGCCAGCAGTGAAGGGCCGGGACAGTTAAATCAGCCCCAGCATTTT.

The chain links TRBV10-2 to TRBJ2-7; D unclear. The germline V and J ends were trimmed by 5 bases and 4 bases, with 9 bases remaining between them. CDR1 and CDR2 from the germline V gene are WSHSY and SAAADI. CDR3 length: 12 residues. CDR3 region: CASSQAQYEQYF. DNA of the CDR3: TGCGCCAGCAGTCAAGCCCAATACGAGCAGTACTTC.